Below are 24 T cell receptor beta chains sequenced from a single sample in a study of response to subunit inactivated influenza vaccine. TCRdb ran MiXCR on the RT-PCR reads and lists one entry per CDR3 protein. The table shows over 450,000 distinct CDR3 sequences, with around 13% occurring only once. Material: PBMCs from blood, obtained more than 35 days after vaccination. All receptors come from a man in his forties or fifties who received an inactivated influenza vaccine.

The chain has TRBV6-1 and TRBJ1-6; D is uncertain. CDR1 is MNHNS and CDR2 is SASEGT in the germline V gene. Trimming stripped 5 bases from V and 3 bases from J, with 11 bases between. The CDR3 consists of 15 residues. The CDR3 sequence is CASSPPKNYNSPLHF. Written as DNA, the CDR3 is TGTGCCAGCAGTCCACCGAAGAACTATAATTCACCCCTCCACTTT.

The chain joins TRBV25-1 to TRBJ2-5; 8 nucleotides line up with TRBD2. The CDR3 is 15 amino acids. Germline values: CDR1 MGHDK, CDR2 SYGVNS. Losses at the gene ends were 1 base for V and 5 bases for J; bases not matched to a gene: 6. The DNA for the CDR3 is TGTGCCAGCAGTGAATTCGGGGGGGGCCTCGAGACCCAGTACTTC. Translating it yields CASSEFGGGLETQYF.

The CDR3 here is CSASAHSNQPQHF. The CDR3 DNA follows: TGCAGTGCTAGTGCCCACTCGAACCAGCCCCAGCATTTT. The chain uses TRBV20-1 and TRBJ1-5; D call uncertain. The CDR3 sequence is 13 residues long. Germline CDR1 is DFQATT and CDR2 is SNEGSKA (reference sequence). The V end was cut by 3 bases, the J end by 7 bases, with 13 bases between.

The rearrangement uses TRBV11-2 and TRBJ2-7; 7 nucleotides line up with TRBD1. The germline CDR1 and CDR2 sequences are SGHAT and FQNNGV. J was trimmed by 3 bases and V by 4 bases; bases with no gene match: 3. CDR3 size: 13 residues. CDR3 protein: CASSSTGNYEQYF. Written as DNA, the CDR3 is TGTGCCAGCAGCTCGACAGGGAACTACGAGCAGTACTTC.

The sample holds a few counts of this clonotype. This chain links TRBV7-8 with TRBJ1-2, with 9 bases identical to TRBD1. The CDR3 consists of 17 residues. CDR1 SGHVS and CDR2 FQNEAQ come from the germline V gene. The junction had 12 bases not matched to a gene; V was cut back by 5 bases and J by 2 bases. The CDR3: CASSQQTGGQINYGYTF. In DNA form, the CDR3 reads TGTGCCAGCAGCCAACAGACAGGGGGGCAAATCAACTATGGCTACACCTTC.

This clonotype has just a few counts. The chain carries TRBV20-1 and TRBJ2-7; TRBD1 or TRBD2 may be the D gene (5 bases each). Per the germline V gene, CDR1 is DFQATT and CDR2 is SNEGSKA (reference sequence). The CDR3 sequence is 10 residues long. Trimming shortened V by 8 bases and J by 3 bases, and 8 bases separated the two germline ends. CDR3 protein: CSWDGYEQYF. CDR3 nucleotides: TGCAGTTGGGACGGCTACGAGCAGTACTTC.

The chain uses TRBV7-9 and TRBJ2-3; 11 nucleotides line up with TRBD2. The germline V gene has CDR1 SEHNR and CDR2 FQNEAQ (reference sequence). The CDR3 loop spans 17 amino acids. V gave up 3 bases and J gave up 6 bases; unmatched junction bases: 11. The CDR3 DNA reads TGTGCCAGCAGCTTCGGTATTAGCGGGGGGGCACTGGATACGCAGTATTTT. It specifies CASSFGISGGALDTQYF.

The J gene is TRBJ1-1, the V gene TRBV12-3 or TRBV12-4; tentative D call: TRBD1 (5 bases). The CDR3 runs 13 residues. V lost 6 bases and J lost 0, with 8 bases in between. CDR3 bases: TGTGCCAGCAGACCGACAGTGAACACTGAAGCTTTCTTT. Amino acid sequence: CASRPTVNTEAFF.

This clonotype has more than one count but fewer than ten. V and J are TRBV5-1 and TRBJ2-7; 10 nucleotides match TRBD2. The ends lost 5 bases at V and 1 base at J; junction bases unmatched: 6. Per germline, CDR1 SGHRS and CDR2 YFSETQ. The CDR3 extends over 15 amino acids. In DNA form, the CDR3 reads TGCGCCAGCAGTATTAGCGGGGGGTCGTCCTACGAGCAGTACTTC. This encodes CASSISGGSSYEQYF.

In this sample, this clonotype turned up a few times. Here the CDR3 reads CASSQDGLAFGELFF. CDR3 in DNA: TGTGCCAGCAGCCAAGACGGACTAGCGTTCGGGGAGCTGTTTTTT. The chain carries TRBV4-2 and TRBJ2-2; TRBD2 matches at 9 bases. This CDR3 is 15 amino acids long. With 0 bases clipped from V and 7 bases from J, the junction kept 3 bases outside the gene matches. The germline CDR1 and CDR2 sequences are LGHNA and YNFKEQ.

The rearrangement links TRBV5-4 to TRBJ1-2; the match to TRBD1 covers 7 bases. Losses at the gene ends were 5 bases for V and 2 bases for J; bases not matched to a gene: 15. The CDR3 has 17 residues. The germline V gene has CDR1 SGHNT and CDR2 YYREEE (reference sequence). The CDR3 reads CASSSVTTGDPNYGYTF. CDR3 sequence (DNA): TGTGCCAGCAGTTCCGTAACTACAGGGGACCCAAACTATGGCTACACCTTC.

The chain is built from TRBV4-1 and TRBJ2-4; the match to TRBD1 covers 10 bases. Germline CDR1 is MGHRA and CDR2 is YSYEKL. There are 14 residues in the CDR3. J gave up 7 bases and V 1 base, and 1 base lay outside the gene matches. The CDR3 DNA sequence: TGCGCCAGCAGCCAAGGGGGACAGGGGAACATTCAGTACTTC. The encoded protein is CASSQGGQGNIQYF.

The V and J genes are TRBV6-2 or TRBV6-3 and TRBJ2-2, with TRBD1 matching 9 bases. This CDR3 is 14 amino acids long. With V trimmed by 8 bases and J by 5 bases, 6 bases remained unmatched. Germline CDR1 and CDR2: MNHEY and SVGEGT. For the CDR3, the DNA is TGTGCCAGCCTTGGACAGGGGACTACCGGGGAGCTGTTTTTT. It encodes CASLGQGTTGELFF.

This clonotype has only a few counts. The chain joins TRBV11-1 to TRBJ2-1; 7 bases map to TRBD1. This CDR3 has 19 amino acids. Germline V gives CDR1 SGHAT, CDR2 FQDESV (reference sequence). V gave up 2 bases and J gave up 5 bases; unmatched junction bases: 18. CDR3 sequence (DNA): TGTGCCAGCAGCTTAATTTGGGGGACCCGGACAGGAGATCACAATGAGCAGTTCTTC. It codes for CASSLIWGTRTGDHNEQFF.

This clonotype was seen a handful of times. The V call is TRBV3-1, the J call TRBJ2-1, with TRBD2 identical over 10 bases. The J segment lost 6 bases and the V segment lost 4 bases, leaving 12 bases of the junction unmatched. The CDR3 runs to 17 residues. Germline V gene data show CDR1 as LGHDT and CDR2 as YNNKEL (reference sequence). The CDR3 loop reads CASSRLIGLAGVNEQFF. CDR3 sequence (DNA): TGTGCCAGCAGCCGACTAATCGGGCTAGCGGGAGTCAATGAGCAGTTCTTC.

The chain couples TRBV4-3 to TRBJ1-6; a weak D match, TRBD1 (6 bases). This CDR3 comprises 16 residues. Germline values: CDR1 LGHNA, CDR2 YSLEER. Trimming shortened V by 4 bases and J by 7 bases, and 17 bases separated the two germline ends. The CDR3 is CASSPYLQGGNSPLHF. CDR3 bases: TGCGCCAGCAGCCCGTACCTACAGGGTGGCAATTCACCCCTCCACTTT.

The chain carries TRBV10-3 and TRBJ2-7; weak D call: TRBD2 (5 bases). The germline CDR1 and CDR2 sequences are ENHRY and SYGVKD. The CDR3 is 15 amino acids. V lost 6 bases and J lost 3, with 18 bases in between. Here the CDR3 DNA reads TGTGCCATCAGCGTCCTGGGGAGTTCTTTCTACGAGCAGTACTTC. Translated: CAISVLGSSFYEQYF.

This clonotype showed up just a few times. The chain uses TRBV7-2 and TRBJ2-7; 7 bases align to TRBD1. Germline V gene lookup returns CDR1 SGHTA and CDR2 FQGNSA. Unmatched junction bases numbered 10, after V lost 7 bases and J lost 4 bases. CDR3 length: 14 amino acids. CDR3: CASKRDRASYEQYF. In DNA, the CDR3 is TGTGCCAGCAAACGCGACAGGGCGAGTTACGAGCAGTACTTC. The full variable domain, rest sourced from reference TRBV7-2 and TRBJ2-7, is GAGVSQSPSNKVTEKGKDVELRCDPISGHTALYWYRQSLGQGLEFLIYFQGNSAPDKSGLPSDRFSAERTGGSVSTLTIQRTQQEDSAVYLCASKRDRASYEQYFGPGTRLTVT.

This clonotype has just a few counts. This chain links TRBV6-1 with TRBJ1-1; D remains unclear. The CDR3 length is 13 residues. The ends were cut back, 8 bases at V and 4 bases at J, with 14 bases in the middle. Germline V lookup: CDR1 MNHNS, CDR2 SASEGT. CDR3 bases: TGTGCCAGCCCCAGGTTAGGTACCACTGAAGCTTTCTTT. The encoded protein is CASPRLGTTEAFF.

This chain links TRBV7-9 with TRBJ2-7; no clear D. V was clipped by 3 bases and J by 2 bases, with 11 bases between them. CDR1 and CDR2 (germline): SEHNR, FQNEAQ (reference sequence). CDR3 length: 14 residues. The CDR3 region has the DNA TGTGCCAGCAGCTTGTCATCTCGCCCCTACGAGCAGTACTTC. Translated: CASSLSSRPYEQYF.

The chain couples TRBV28 to TRBJ2-4, with 8 bases identical to TRBD1. Per germline, CDR1 MDHEN and CDR2 SYDVKM. This CDR3 contains 17 residues. The junction had 9 bases not matched to a gene; V was cut back by 3 bases and J by 2 bases. CDR3 coding DNA: TGTGCCAGCAGTTTCGACAGGGGAAGGGATACCAAAAACATTCAGTACTTC. This codes for CASSFDRGRDTKNIQYF.

This clonotype was seen a few times. The chain couples TRBV6-2 or TRBV6-3 to TRBJ2-7, with 8 bases lining up with TRBD2. The V gene end was trimmed by 7 bases and the J gene end by 2 bases; junction bases not matched to a gene: 10. CDR1 is MNHEY and CDR2 is SVGEGT in the germline V gene. This CDR3 is 15 amino acids long. This CDR3 reads CASTDLTSAAYEQYF. The CDR3 region has the DNA TGTGCCAGCACGGACTTGACTAGCGCGGCCTACGAGCAGTACTTC.

This clonotype was detected once. This chain connects TRBV6-1 to TRBJ2-7; 7 nucleotides line up with TRBD1. V gave up 6 bases and J gave up 2 bases; unmatched junction bases: 7. This CDR3 has 14 residues. Germline values: CDR1 MNHNS, CDR2 SASEGT. The DNA for the CDR3 is TGTGCCAGCAGAACGGGACAGCCTGCCTACGAGCAGTACTTC. It specifies CASRTGQPAYEQYF.

This clonotype was counted a few times. The chain is built from TRBV5-1 and TRBJ1-1, with D possibly being TRBD1 (5 bases). This CDR3 comprises 13 residues. The germline V gene encodes CDR1 SGHRS and CDR2 YFSETQ. V lost 4 bases to trimming and J lost 7 bases, with 14 bases between them. The CDR3 spells CASSGGTGVEAFF. CDR3 sequence (DNA): TGCGCCAGCAGCGGGGGGACTGGAGTTGAAGCTTTCTTT.